The TCR beta chain under discussion was sequenced for a study of CD8 T cells in Susac syndrome. The CDR3 totals 20 residues. Trimming left V 5 bases short and J 2 bases short, with 29 bases between. The germline gives CDR1 SGHRS, CDR2 YFSETQ. Reverse transcription used 0.5 to 1 ug RNA and random hexamers. TCRdb itself ran the immunoSEQ multiplex PCR reads through MiXCR, one entry per CDR3 protein. This sample has under 90,000 distinct CDR3 sequences, with 85% to 95% found just once. This clonotype was obtained from a human donor with Susac syndrome. The chain joins TRBV5-1 to TRBJ2-1; D not resolved. Sequencing used CD4+ T cells from PBMCs. The CDR3: CASRPDVTGNFGPTYNEQFF. The CDR3 nucleotides are TGCGCCAGCAGACCCGATGTGACTGGAAACTTCGGCCCAACCTACAATGAGCAGTTCTTC.